This T cell receptor (beta chain) originates from a study of cytomegalovirus exposure and HLA in healthy donors. The CDR3 has 15 amino acids. Per germline, CDR1 LGHNA and CDR2 YSLEER. V dropped 4 bases and J dropped 3 bases, with 14 bases sitting between them. The PCR had 60 Vbeta and 13 Jbeta primers. Here immunoSEQ multiplex PCR was the method, and the copy in TCRdb shows in-frame clones only, minus some. Of under 200,000 clones in the sample, about 65% were seen once. Material for sequencing was PBMCs. The sequence was collected from a woman younger than 45 in good health and CMV-seronegative. The chain carries TRBV4-3 and TRBJ2-3, with TRBD1 as a possible D gene (6 bases). This CDR3 is CASSLYRVGTDTQYF. The CDR3 DNA sequence: TGCGCCAGCAGCCTCTACAGGGTGGGAACAGATACGCAGTATTTT.